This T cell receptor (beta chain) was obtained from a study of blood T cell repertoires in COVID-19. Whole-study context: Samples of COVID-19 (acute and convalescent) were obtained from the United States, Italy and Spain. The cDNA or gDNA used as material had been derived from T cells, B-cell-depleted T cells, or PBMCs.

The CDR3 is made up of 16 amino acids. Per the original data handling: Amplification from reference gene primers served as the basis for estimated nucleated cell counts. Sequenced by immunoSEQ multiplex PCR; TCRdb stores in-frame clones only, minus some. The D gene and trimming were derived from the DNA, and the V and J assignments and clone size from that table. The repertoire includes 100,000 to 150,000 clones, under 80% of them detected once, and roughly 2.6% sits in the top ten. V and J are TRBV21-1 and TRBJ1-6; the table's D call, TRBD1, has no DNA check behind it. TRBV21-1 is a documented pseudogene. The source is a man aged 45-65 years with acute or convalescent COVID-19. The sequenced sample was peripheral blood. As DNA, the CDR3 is TGTGCCAGCAGCCCCGGGACAGCAGACGGTAATTCACCCCTCCACTTT. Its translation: CASSPGTADGNSPLHF.